A single sample is the source of the 7 T cell receptor beta chains below, sequenced in a study of siplizumab effects on memory and regulatory T cells. This table comes from immunoSEQ multiplex PCR, and its TCRdb copy is limited to in-frame clones, with some not included. The sample contains around 83,000 clones, approximately 90% of which appear only once. The source material was CD4+ T cells sorted from blood. Every receptor here comes from a human donor in good health.

The gene calls are TRBV2 and TRBJ2-7; 14 nucleotides line up with TRBD2. CDR3 length: 14 amino acids. CDR1 is SNHLY and CDR2 is FYNNEI in the germline V gene. The V segment lost 6 bases and the J segment 7 bases; nucleotides outside the gene matches: 5. CDR3 DNA sequence: TGTGCCAGCAGGGCGGGACTAGCGGGAGAAGAGCAGTACTTC. It translates to CASRAGLAGEEQYF.

The gene calls are TRBV7-2 and TRBJ2-1; TRBD2 aligns across 10 bases. The CDR3 has 17 residues. With 5 bases clipped from V and 8 bases from J, the junction kept 15 bases outside the gene matches. CDR1 is SGHTA and CDR2 is FQGNSA in the germline V gene. The CDR3 sequence: CASSPTSGILRFHEQFF. The CDR3 DNA sequence: TGTGCCAGCAGCCCAACTAGCGGGATCTTGAGATTTCATGAGCAGTTCTTC. The variable domain in full, completed from reference TRBV7-2 and TRBJ2-1, reads GAGVSQSPSNKVTEKGKDVELRCDPISGHTALYWYRQSLGQGLEFLIYFQGNSAPDKSGLPSDRFSAERTGGSVSTLTIQRTQQEDSAVYLCASSPTSGILRFHEQFFGPGTRLTVL.

The chain carries TRBV7-9 and TRBJ2-3; 13 bases line up with TRBD2. Germline CDR1 is SEHNR and CDR2 is FQNEAQ (reference sequence). Unmatched junction bases numbered 11, after V lost 5 bases and J lost 6 bases. The CDR3 runs to 17 residues. The DNA of the CDR3 is TGTGCCAGCAGCCCCCGACTAGCGGGAGGCGGCGGGGATACGCAGTATTTT. This sequence encodes CASSPRLAGGGGDTQYF.

CDR3 residues: CASSLITGINQPQHF. The CDR3 nucleotides are TGTGCCAGCAGTTTAATTACAGGCATCAATCAGCCCCAGCATTTT. The gene calls are TRBV27 and TRBJ1-5; D might be TRBD1 (5 bases). This CDR3 spans 15 amino acids. Deletions cut 2 bases from V and 3 bases from J, with 11 bases between. Germline V gives CDR1 MNHEY, CDR2 SMNVEV (reference sequence).

This clone was detected only a few times. J is TRBJ2-1 and V is TRBV27; TRBD2 matches at 10 bases. The germline V gene has CDR1 MNHEY and CDR2 SMNVEV (reference sequence). CDR3 length: 11 amino acids. CDR3 residues: CASGRATEQFF. The CDR3, as DNA: TGTGCAAGCGGGAGGGCTACAGAGCAGTTCTTC.

The CDR3 DNA reads as TGTGCCAGCAGCACTCGGACTAGCGGGAGGGCCTCCGAGCAGTACTTC. Its translation: CASSTRTSGRASEQYF. This sequence joins TRBV7-2 and TRBJ2-7; 15 bases are shared with TRBD2. The CDR3 loop spans 16 amino acids. Germline-derived CDR1 and CDR2 are SGHTA and FQGNSA. V lost 5 bases to trimming and J lost 6 bases; unmatched junction nucleotides: 8.

This clone appeared a single time. The chain joins TRBV19 to TRBJ2-7; D possibly corresponds to TRBD1 (6 bases). Trimming cost V 4 bases and J 9 bases, with 31 bases left between them. CDR3 length: 18 residues. CDR1 is LNHDA and CDR2 is SQIVND in the germline V gene (reference sequence). CDR3 residues: CASSTIGTGLPSPTRQYF. Here the CDR3 DNA reads TGTGCCAGTAGTACAATTGGTACAGGGTTGCCTTCTCCTACGAGGCAGTACTTC. The whole variable domain, filled in from reference TRBV19 and TRBJ2-7, reads DGGITQSPKYLFRKEGQNVTLSCEQNLNHDAMYWYRQDPGQGLRLIYYSQIVNDFQKGDIAEGYSVSREKKESFPLTVTSAQKNPTAFYLCASSTIGTGLPSPTRQYFGPGTRLTVT.